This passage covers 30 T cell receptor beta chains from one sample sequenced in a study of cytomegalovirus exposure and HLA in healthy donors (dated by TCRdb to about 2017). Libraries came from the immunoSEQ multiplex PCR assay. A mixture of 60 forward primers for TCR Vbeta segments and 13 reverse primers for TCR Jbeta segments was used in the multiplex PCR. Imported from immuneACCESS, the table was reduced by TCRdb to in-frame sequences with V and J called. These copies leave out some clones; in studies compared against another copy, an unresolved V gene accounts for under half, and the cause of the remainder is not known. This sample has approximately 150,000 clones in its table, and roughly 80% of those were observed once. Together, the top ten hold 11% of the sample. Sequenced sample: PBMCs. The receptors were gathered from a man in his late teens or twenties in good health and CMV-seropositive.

The CDR3, as DNA: TGTGCCAGTAGTATTGGGGGACAGGCCTCCTACGAGCAGTACTTC. Protein sequence: CASSIGGQASYEQYF. This chain uses TRBV19 with TRBJ2-7; 8 bases match TRBD1. V dropped 3 bases and J dropped 0; count of bases not matched to a gene: 4. The CDR3 extends over 15 amino acids. Per the germline V gene, CDR1 is LNHDA and CDR2 is SQIVND (reference sequence).

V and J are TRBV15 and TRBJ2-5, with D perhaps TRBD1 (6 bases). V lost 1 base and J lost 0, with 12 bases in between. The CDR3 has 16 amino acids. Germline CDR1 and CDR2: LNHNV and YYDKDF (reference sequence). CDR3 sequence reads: CATSRGKGDNQETQYF. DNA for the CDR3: TGTGCCACCAGCAGAGGGAAGGGGGACAACCAAGAGACCCAGTACTTC.

The DNA of the CDR3 is TGCGCCAGCAGTCTCACAGTAAAAGAGACCCAGTACTTC. Its protein product is CASSLTVKETQYF. The chain links TRBV5-1 to TRBJ2-5; D gene ambiguous. Germline CDR1 is SGHRS and CDR2 is YFSETQ. The CDR3 is made up of 13 amino acids. V gave up 5 bases and J gave up 3 bases, with 11 bases separating them.

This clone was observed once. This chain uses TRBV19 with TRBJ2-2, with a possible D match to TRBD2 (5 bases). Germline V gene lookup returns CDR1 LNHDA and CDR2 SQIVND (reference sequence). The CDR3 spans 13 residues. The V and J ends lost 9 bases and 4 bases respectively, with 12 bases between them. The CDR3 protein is CASLPRGTGELFF. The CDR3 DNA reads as TGTGCCAGCCTCCCCCGGGGCACCGGGGAGCTGTTTTTT.

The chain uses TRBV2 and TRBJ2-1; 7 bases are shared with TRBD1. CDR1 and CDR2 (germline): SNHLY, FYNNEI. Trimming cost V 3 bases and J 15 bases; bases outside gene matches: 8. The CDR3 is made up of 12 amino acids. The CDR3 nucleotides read TGTGCCAGCAGTGACCAAGGACAGGTGGGGTTCTTC. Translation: CASSDQGQVGFF.

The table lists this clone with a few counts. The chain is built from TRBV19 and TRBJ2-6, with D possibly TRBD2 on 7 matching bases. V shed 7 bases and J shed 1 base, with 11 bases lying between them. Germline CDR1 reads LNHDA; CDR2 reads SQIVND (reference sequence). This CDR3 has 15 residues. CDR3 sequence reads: CASKGGQSGANVLTF. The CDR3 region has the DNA TGTGCCAGTAAGGGGGGGCAGTCTGGGGCCAACGTCCTGACTTTC.

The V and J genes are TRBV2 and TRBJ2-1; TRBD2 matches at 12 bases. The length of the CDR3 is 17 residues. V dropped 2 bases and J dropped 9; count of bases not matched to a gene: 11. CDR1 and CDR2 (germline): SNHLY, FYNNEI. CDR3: CASSELAGGLSHSEQFF. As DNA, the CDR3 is TGTGCCAGCAGTGAACTAGCGGGAGGGCTGAGTCACAGTGAGCAGTTCTTC.

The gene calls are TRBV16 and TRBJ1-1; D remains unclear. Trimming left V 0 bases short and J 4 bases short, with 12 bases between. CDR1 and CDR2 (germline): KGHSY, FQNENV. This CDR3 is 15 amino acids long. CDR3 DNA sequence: TGTGCCAGCAGCCAATCTCTCGGGATGTTCACTGAAGCTTTCTTT. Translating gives CASSQSLGMFTEAFF. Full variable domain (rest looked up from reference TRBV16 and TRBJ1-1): GEEVAQTPKHLVRGEGQKAKLYCAPIKGHSYVFWYQQVLKNEFKFLISFQNENVFDETGMPKERFSAKCLPNSPCSLEIQATKLEDSAVYFCASSQSLGMFTEAFFGQGTRLTVV.

As DNA, the CDR3 is TGCGCCAGCAGTGGGGGCCTAGCGGGCTCATGGGATACGCAGTATTTT. Its translation: CASSGGLAGSWDTQYF. V is TRBV10-1 and J is TRBJ2-3, with 8 nucleotides matching TRBD2. J was trimmed by 6 bases and V by 4 bases; bases with no gene match: 12. This CDR3 spans 16 amino acids. Germline CDR1 is WNHNN and CDR2 is SYGVQD (reference sequence).

Here the CDR3 DNA reads TGTGCCAGCAGCTTAGGGCTAGCGGGTAGACCCGGGGAGCTGTTTTTT. Its protein product is CASSLGLAGRPGELFF. The J gene is TRBJ2-2, the V gene TRBV7-2; 8 bases are a match to TRBD2. The V and J ends lost 1 base and 6 bases, in that order; junction bases with no gene match: 7. Germline CDR1 SGHTA, CDR2 FQGNSA. This CDR3 has 16 residues.

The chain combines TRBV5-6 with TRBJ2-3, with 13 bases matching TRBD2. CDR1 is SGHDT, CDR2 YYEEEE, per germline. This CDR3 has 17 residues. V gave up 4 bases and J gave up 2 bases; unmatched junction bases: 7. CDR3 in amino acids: CASSILTSGRYTDTQYF. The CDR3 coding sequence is TGTGCCAGCAGCATATTGACTAGCGGGAGGTACACAGATACGCAGTATTTT.

The DNA of the CDR3 is TGTGCCAGCACCGGGAATGGCTACACCTTC. It encodes CASTGNGYTF. The chain uses TRBV28 and TRBJ1-2; D gene unclear. The CDR3 sequence is 10 residues long. Germline V gene sequence: CDR1 MDHEN, CDR2 SYDVKM. The ends were cut back, 7 bases at V and 6 bases at J, with 6 bases in the middle.

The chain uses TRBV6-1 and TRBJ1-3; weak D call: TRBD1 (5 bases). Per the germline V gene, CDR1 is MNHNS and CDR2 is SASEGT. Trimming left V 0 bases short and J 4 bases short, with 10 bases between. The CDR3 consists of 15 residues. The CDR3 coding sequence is TGTGCCAGCAGTGAAGCGGAGGGGTCCGGAAACACCATATATTTT. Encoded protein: CASSEAEGSGNTIYF.

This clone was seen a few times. The chain's CDR3 is CASSLSPNQETQYF. For the CDR3, the DNA is TGCGCCAGCAGCTTGAGCCCCAACCAAGAGACCCAGTACTTC. This rearrangement joins TRBV4-1 to TRBJ2-5; D gene unclear. CDR3 length equals 14 residues. V lost 5 bases to trimming and J lost 0 bases, with 10 bases between them. The germline V gene has CDR1 MGHRA and CDR2 YSYEKL.

Written as DNA, the CDR3 is TGTGCCAGCAGCGCGGGACTAGCTGGGGTTAAAGGAGAGACCCAGTACTTC. This sequence encodes CASSAGLAGVKGETQYF. This chain links TRBV7-7 with TRBJ2-5; 9 bases match TRBD2. Trimming cost V 5 bases and J 4 bases; bases outside gene matches: 14. Looked up from germline, CDR1 is SSHAT and CDR2 is FNYEAQ (reference sequence). CDR3 length: 17 amino acids. The whole variable domain, filled in from reference TRBV7-7 and TRBJ2-5, reads GAGVSQSPRYKVTKRGQDVTLRCDPISSHATLYWYQQALGQGPEFLTYFNYEAQPDKSGLPSDRFSAERPEGSISTLTIQRTEQRDSAMYRCASSAGLAGVKGETQYFGPGTRLLVL.

CDR3 sequence reads: CASSPGLAGATDTQYF. CDR3 DNA: TGTGCCAGCAGCCCGGGACTAGCGGGAGCTACAGATACGCAGTATTTT. V is TRBV5-4 and J is TRBJ2-3, with TRBD2 identical over 14 bases. V trimming: 4 bases; J trimming: 3 bases; junction bases outside the gene matches: 4. Germline V gives CDR1 SGHNT, CDR2 YYREEE (reference sequence). The CDR3 runs to 16 residues.

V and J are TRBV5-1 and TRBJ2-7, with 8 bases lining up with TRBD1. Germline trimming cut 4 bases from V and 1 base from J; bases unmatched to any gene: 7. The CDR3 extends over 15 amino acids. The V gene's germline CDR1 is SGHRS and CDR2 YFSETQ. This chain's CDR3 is CASSRDGQGSYEQYF. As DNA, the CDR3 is TGCGCCAGCAGCAGAGACGGACAGGGATCCTACGAGCAGTACTTC.

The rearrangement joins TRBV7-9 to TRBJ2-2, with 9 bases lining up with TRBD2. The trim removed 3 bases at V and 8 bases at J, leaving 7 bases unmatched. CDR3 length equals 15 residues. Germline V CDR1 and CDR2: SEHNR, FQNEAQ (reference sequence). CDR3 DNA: TGTGCCAGCAGCTTTAGCGGGAGAAGAGAAGGGGAGCTGTTTTTT. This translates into CASSFSGRREGELFF.

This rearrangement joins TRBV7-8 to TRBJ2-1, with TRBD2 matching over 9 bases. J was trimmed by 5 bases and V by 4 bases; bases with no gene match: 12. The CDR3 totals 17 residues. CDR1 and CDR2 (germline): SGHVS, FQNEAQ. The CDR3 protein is CASSSSGDSNPHNEQFF. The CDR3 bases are TGTGCCAGCAGCTCTAGCGGGGACTCAAACCCCCACAATGAGCAGTTCTTC.

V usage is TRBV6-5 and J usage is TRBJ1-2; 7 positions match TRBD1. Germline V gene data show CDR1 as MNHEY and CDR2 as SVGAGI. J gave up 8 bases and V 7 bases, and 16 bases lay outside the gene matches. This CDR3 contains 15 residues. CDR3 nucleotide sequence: TGTGCCAGCAAGCTTGGAGGGGGCGCCAGATGGGGCTACACCTTC. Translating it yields CASKLGGGARWGYTF.

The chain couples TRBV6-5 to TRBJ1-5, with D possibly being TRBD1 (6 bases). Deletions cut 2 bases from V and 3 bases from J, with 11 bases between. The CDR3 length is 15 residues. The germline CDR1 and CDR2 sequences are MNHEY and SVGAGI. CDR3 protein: CASSYGRQDNQPQHF. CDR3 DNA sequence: TGTGCCAGCAGTTACGGGCGACAGGACAATCAGCCCCAGCATTTT.

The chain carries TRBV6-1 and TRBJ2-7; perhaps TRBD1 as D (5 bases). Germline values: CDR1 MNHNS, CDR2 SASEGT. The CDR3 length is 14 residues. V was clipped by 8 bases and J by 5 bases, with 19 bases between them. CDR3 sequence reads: CASGHAQKRDEQYF. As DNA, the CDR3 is TGTGCCAGCGGACATGCCCAAAAACGAGACGAGCAGTACTTC.

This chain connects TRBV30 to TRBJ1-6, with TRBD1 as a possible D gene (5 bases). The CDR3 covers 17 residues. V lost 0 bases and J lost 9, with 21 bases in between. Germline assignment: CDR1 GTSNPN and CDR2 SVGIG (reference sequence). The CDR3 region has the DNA TGTGCCTGGAGTGTTTTTCGGGGGAGCCCGGATCGTTCACCCCTCCACTTT. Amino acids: CAWSVFRGSPDRSPLHF.

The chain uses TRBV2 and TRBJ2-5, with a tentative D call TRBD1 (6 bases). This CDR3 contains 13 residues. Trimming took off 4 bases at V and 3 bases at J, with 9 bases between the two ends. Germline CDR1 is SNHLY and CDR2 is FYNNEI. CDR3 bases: TGTGCCAGCAGTGGGGACACCGAAGAGACCCAGTACTTC. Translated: CASSGDTEETQYF.

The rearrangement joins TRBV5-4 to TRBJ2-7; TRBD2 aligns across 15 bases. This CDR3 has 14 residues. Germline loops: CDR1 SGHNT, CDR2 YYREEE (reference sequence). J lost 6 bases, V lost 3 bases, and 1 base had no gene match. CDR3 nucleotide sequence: TGTGCCAGCAGCTCGGGACTAGCGGGAGGCGAGCAGTACTTC. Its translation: CASSSGLAGGEQYF. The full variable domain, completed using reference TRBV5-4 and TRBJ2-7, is ETGVTQSPTHLIKTRGQQVTLRCSSQSGHNTVSWYQQALGQGPQFIFQYYREEENGRGNFPPRFSGLQFPNYSSELNVNALELDDSALYLCASSSGLAGGEQYFGPGTRLTVT.

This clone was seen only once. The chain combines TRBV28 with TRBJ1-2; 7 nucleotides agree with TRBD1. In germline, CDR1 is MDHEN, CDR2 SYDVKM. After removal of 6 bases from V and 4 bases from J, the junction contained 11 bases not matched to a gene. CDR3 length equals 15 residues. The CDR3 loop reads CASSPETGTAYGYTF. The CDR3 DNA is TGTGCCAGCAGCCCAGAAACCGGGACAGCCTATGGCTACACCTTC.

The DNA for the CDR3 is TGTGCCAGCAGATCCGACAGGTGGTTAGTCGATGAGCAGTTCTTC. Its protein is CASRSDRWLVDEQFF. This chain joins TRBV27 and TRBJ2-1, with D perhaps TRBD1 (6 bases). The CDR3 is made up of 15 amino acids. Trimming stripped 6 bases from V and 8 bases from J, with 20 bases between. Germline V gene lookup returns CDR1 MNHEY and CDR2 SMNVEV (reference sequence).

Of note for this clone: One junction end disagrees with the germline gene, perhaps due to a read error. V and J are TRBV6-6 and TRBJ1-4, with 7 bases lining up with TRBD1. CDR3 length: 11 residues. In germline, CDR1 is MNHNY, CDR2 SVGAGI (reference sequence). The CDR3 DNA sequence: TGTGCCAGCAGCTCCCAGGCCGACAGGGTTTTT. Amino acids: CASSSQADRVF.

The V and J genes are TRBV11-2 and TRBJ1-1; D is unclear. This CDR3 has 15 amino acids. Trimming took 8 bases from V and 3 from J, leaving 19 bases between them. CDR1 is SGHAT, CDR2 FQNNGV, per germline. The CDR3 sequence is CASGTGPEGYTEAFF. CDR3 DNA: TGTGCCAGCGGAACCGGGCCCGAGGGATACACTGAAGCTTTCTTT.

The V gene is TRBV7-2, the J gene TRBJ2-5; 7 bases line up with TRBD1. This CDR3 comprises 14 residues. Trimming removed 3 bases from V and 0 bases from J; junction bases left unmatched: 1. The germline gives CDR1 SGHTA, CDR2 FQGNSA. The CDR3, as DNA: TGTGCCAGCAGCTTGGGACAGTACCAAGAGACCCAGTACTTC. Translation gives CASSLGQYQETQYF.